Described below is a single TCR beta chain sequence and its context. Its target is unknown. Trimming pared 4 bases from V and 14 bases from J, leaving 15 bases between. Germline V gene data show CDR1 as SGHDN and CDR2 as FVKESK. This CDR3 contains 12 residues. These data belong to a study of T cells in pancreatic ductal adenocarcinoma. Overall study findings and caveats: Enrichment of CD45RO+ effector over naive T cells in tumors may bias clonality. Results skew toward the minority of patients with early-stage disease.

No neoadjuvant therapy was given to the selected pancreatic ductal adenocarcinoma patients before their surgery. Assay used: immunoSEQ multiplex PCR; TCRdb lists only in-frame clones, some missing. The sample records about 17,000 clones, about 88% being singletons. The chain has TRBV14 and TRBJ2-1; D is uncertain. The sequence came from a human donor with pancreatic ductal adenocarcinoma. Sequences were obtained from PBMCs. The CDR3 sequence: CASSPVRSLEFF. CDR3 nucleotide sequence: TGTGCCAGCAGCCCTGTCCGGTCCCTAGAGTTCTTC.